Shown below are 25 T cell receptor beta chains from a single sample sequenced in a study of immune heterogeneity within non-small cell lung tumors. TCR beta CDR3 amplification used multiplex PCR with 32 V and 13 J primers. TCRdb reanalysed the multiplex PCR reads using MiXCR and keeps one entry per CDR3 protein. Among 20,000 or so distinct CDR3 sequences, about 26% were seen once, and the ten largest hold 3.7%. The template consisted of bulk tumor genomic DNA, with approximately 630 ng used per sample. Several biopsies were spaced far apart within each primary tumor and obtained as surgery took place. The cohort was untreated, with newly diagnosed non-small cell lung cancer undergoing curative surgery. The sample consisted of lung tumor tissue. Receptors originate from a man aged 40-49 years with non-small cell lung cancer.

The V and J genes are TRBV9 and TRBJ1-1; no firm D call. V lost 0 bases, J lost 9 bases, and 24 bases lay in between. The CDR3 has 17 amino acids. From germline, CDR1 is SGDLS and CDR2 YYNGEE. Written as DNA, the CDR3 is TGTGCCAGCAGCGTAGGGGAGGCAGGCCAGTCCCCTTTGAAAGCTTTCTTT. Its translation is CASSVGEAGQSPLKAFF.

The CDR3: CASSLGLAGGIETQYF. The CDR3 DNA follows: TGTGCCAGCAGCTTGGGACTGGCGGGAGGAATAGAGACCCAGTACTTC. This chain links TRBV5-4 with TRBJ2-5, with 8 bases aligning to TRBD2. CDR1 is SGHNT, CDR2 YYREEE, per germline (reference sequence). The junction had 8 bases not matched to a gene; V was cut back by 0 bases and J by 4 bases. The CDR3 runs 16 residues.

This clonotype was detected a few times. The V and J genes are TRBV18 and TRBJ2-5; D is unresolved. The CDR3 contains 14 residues. V gave up 0 bases and J gave up 5 bases, with 10 bases separating them. The germline V gene encodes CDR1 KGHSH and CDR2 LQKENI. The CDR3 coding sequence is TGTGCCAGCTCACCACCCTCCCGGTTGGAGACCCAGTACTTC. As protein: CASSPPSRLETQYF.

This clonotype was recorded many times. The chain employs TRBV7-2 and TRBJ2-6; D gene uncertain. CDR1 SGHTA and CDR2 FQGNSA come from the germline V gene. The CDR3 covers 16 residues. Trimming stripped 1 base from V and 4 bases from J, with 11 bases between. The CDR3 sequence is CASSLEGSPGANVLTF. For the CDR3, the DNA is TGTGCCAGCAGCTTAGAAGGTAGTCCCGGGGCCAACGTCCTGACTTTC.

The chain recombines TRBV30 with TRBJ1-6; TRBD1 matches at 7 bases. Germline V lookup: CDR1 GTSNPN, CDR2 SVGIG (reference sequence). The CDR3 is made up of 14 amino acids. V was clipped by 4 bases and J by 7 bases; unmatched bases: 7. CDR3 residues: CAWKTGYPNSPLHF. CDR3 sequence (DNA): TGTGCCTGGAAGACAGGGTACCCAAATTCACCCCTCCACTTT.

This chain connects TRBV10-3 to TRBJ2-1; the match to TRBD2 covers 11 bases. Germline trimming cut 1 base from V and 11 bases from J; bases unmatched to any gene: 19. Germline V lookup: CDR1 ENHRY, CDR2 SYGVKD. This CDR3 has 19 amino acids. CDR3 in DNA: TGTGCCATCAGTGAGTGGGGTGAACTGACTAGCGGGGCCCCAGTTAAGCAGTTCTTC. Translating it yields CAISEWGELTSGAPVKQFF.

With regard to this clonotype: A much larger clonotype is one base distant, so this may be a read error. J is TRBJ1-1 and V is TRBV12-3 or TRBV12-4, with no clear D. V was cut by 6 bases and J by 0 bases, with 17 bases left in between. This CDR3 is 16 amino acids long. The CDR3, as DNA: TGTGCCAGCAGCTTTGGGTGGCCCGCCATGAACACTGAAGCTTTCTTT. The encoded protein is CASSFGWPAMNTEAFF.

The chain carries TRBV4-3 and TRBJ1-2, with D possibly being TRBD1 (5 bases). The germline CDR1 and CDR2 sequences are LGHNA and YSLEER. Trimming stripped 0 bases from V and 9 bases from J, with 11 bases between. This CDR3 comprises 13 residues. CDR3 DNA: TGCGCCAGCAGCCAAGACCGTGACAGACGCTACACCTTC. Translating it yields CASSQDRDRRYTF.

This clonotype has a handful of counts. The V call is TRBV20-1, the J call TRBJ1-5, with 9 bases matching TRBD1. V shed 3 bases, J shed 4 bases, and the junction held 10 bases outside the gene matches. Per germline, CDR1 DFQATT and CDR2 SNEGSKA (reference sequence). The length of the CDR3 is 16 residues. The CDR3, as DNA: TGCAGTGCTAGTCCGGGACAGGGAGGGGGTAATCAGCCCCAGCATTTT. Its translation: CSASPGQGGGNQPQHF.

There are many counts of this clonotype. The chain uses TRBV7-8 and TRBJ2-3, with TRBD2 as a possible D gene (5 bases). The CDR3 covers 17 residues. CDR1 is SGHVS and CDR2 is FQNEAQ in the germline V gene. V lost 0 bases, J lost 4 bases, and 17 bases lay in between. This chain's CDR3 is CASSLALSGKSSDTQYF. In DNA, the CDR3 is TGTGCCAGCAGCTTAGCGCTTTCGGGAAAATCATCAGATACGCAGTATTTT.

Note on this clonotype: With a much larger clone just one base away, this may be a read error. This chain connects TRBV5-1 to TRBJ1-4; D is possibly TRBD1 (5 bases). The CDR3 is 15 residues long. The ends were cut back, 4 bases at V and 7 bases at J, with 17 bases in the middle. The germline V gene has CDR1 SGHRS and CDR2 YFSETQ. This CDR3 reads CASSRYGTKSEKLFF. Written as DNA, the CDR3 is TGCGCCAGCAGCCGGTACGGGACTAAAAGTGAAAAACTGTTTTTT.

The table lists this clonotype with a few counts. This sequence joins TRBV2 and TRBJ2-1; D may be TRBD1 (5 bases). The V gene lost 0 bases and the J gene lost 12 bases, with 9 bases spanning the gap. Germline assignment: CDR1 SNHLY and CDR2 FYNNEI. The CDR3 consists of 12 residues. The CDR3 DNA sequence: TGTGCCAGCAGTGAAGCGCTTACAGGGCAGTTCTTC. Its translation is CASSEALTGQFF.

Comments on this clonotype: A clone one base away is much larger, so this may be a read error. The chain is built from TRBV6-5 and TRBJ2-7; TRBD1 matches 8 bases. The CDR3 totals 15 residues. V lost 4 bases to trimming and J lost 3 bases; unmatched junction nucleotides: 8. From germline, CDR1 is MNHEY and CDR2 SVGAGI. This CDR3 reads CASSWIGTGNYEQYF. CDR3 coding DNA: TGTGCCAGCAGTTGGATCGGGACAGGAAACTACGAGCAGTACTTC.

About this clonotype: A read error is possible here, since a much larger clone lies one base away. The CDR3 coding sequence is TGTGCCGGCAGTTTAGTCACCGGGGAGCTGTTTTTT. Translation: CAGSLVTGELFF. J is TRBJ2-2 and V is TRBV28, with D unclear. The length of the CDR3 is 12 residues. The germline V gene encodes CDR1 MDHEN and CDR2 SYDVKM. The complete variable domain, with remaining parts taken from reference TRBV28 and TRBJ2-2, reads DVKVTQSSRYLVKRTGEKVFLECVQDMDHENMFWYRQDPGLGLRLIYFSYDVKMKEKGDIPEGYSVSREKKERFSLILESASTNQTSMYLCAGSLVTGELFFGEGSRLTVL.

In this sample, this clonotype turned up a few times. The chain joins TRBV14 to TRBJ2-7, with TRBD2 matching over 7 bases. CDR1 SGHDN and CDR2 FVKESK come from the germline V gene. The length of the CDR3 is 13 residues. With V trimmed by 8 bases and J by 7 bases, 11 bases remained unmatched. The chain's CDR3 is CASSSGTPWEQYF. The CDR3 region has the DNA TGTGCCAGCTCTAGCGGAACTCCCTGGGAGCAGTACTTC. The entire variable domain, with the rest obtained from reference TRBV14 and TRBJ2-7, is as follows: EAGVTQFPSHSVIEKGQTVTLRCDPISGHDNLYWYRRVMGKEIKFLLHFVKESKQDESGMPNNRFLAERTGGTYSTLKVQPAELEDSGVYFCASSSGTPWEQYFGPGTRLTVT.

This clonotype occurred a few times. CDR3 sequence (DNA): TGTGCCAGCAGCTTAACCGTGAGGGTTCGGGGCAATGAGCAGTTCTTC. It specifies CASSLTVRVRGNEQFF. V is TRBV13 and J is TRBJ2-1, with a tentative D call TRBD2 (5 bases). V lost 2 bases and J 6 bases, leaving 17 bases between the germline ends. From germline, CDR1 is PRHDT and CDR2 FYEKMQ (reference sequence). This CDR3 is built from 16 residues.

This clonotype was counted only a few times. The chain couples TRBV29-1 to TRBJ2-2, with 14 bases that match TRBD2. This CDR3 spans 15 amino acids. Trimming at V came to 6 bases and at J to 6 bases, leaving 6 bases not matched to a gene. Germline CDR1 is SQVTM and CDR2 is ANQGSEA. CDR3 in amino acids: CSVQGTSGSSGELFF. CDR3 nucleotides: TGCAGCGTACAAGGGACTAGCGGGAGTTCCGGGGAGCTGTTTTTT.

This clonotype has ten or more counts. This chain joins TRBV19 and TRBJ1-2; 7 bases align to TRBD1. Trimming took 6 bases from V and 2 from J; bases not matched to a gene: 6. This CDR3 spans 14 amino acids. CDR1 and CDR2 (germline): LNHDA, SQIVND (reference sequence). CDR3: CASRADRVNYGYTF. The CDR3 DNA follows: TGTGCCAGTAGAGCCGACAGGGTAAACTATGGCTACACCTTC.

This clonotype was counted at least ten times. The chain combines TRBV5-6 with TRBJ1-2, with 8 bases identical to TRBD1. Germline V gene data show CDR1 as SGHDT and CDR2 as YYEEEE. The CDR3 runs 13 residues. Germline trimming cut 4 bases from V and 6 bases from J; bases unmatched to any gene: 5. CDR3 residues: CASSDTGGNGYTF. The CDR3 bases are TGTGCCAGCAGCGACACAGGGGGGAATGGCTACACCTTC.

CDR3 in amino acids: CASQHRTGGTEAFF. In DNA form, the CDR3 reads TGTGCCAGCCAACATCGGACAGGGGGCACTGAAGCTTTCTTT. The rearrangement joins TRBV19 to TRBJ1-1; 10 positions match TRBD1. The junction had 8 bases not matched to a gene; V was cut back by 9 bases and J by 4 bases. Germline lookup yields CDR1 LNHDA and CDR2 SQIVND (reference sequence). The CDR3 has 14 residues.

As to this clonotype: A much larger clone sits a single nucleotide away, making a read error possible. The chain carries TRBV7-8 and TRBJ2-1; 7 bases fit TRBD2. Germline CDR1 is SGHVS and CDR2 is FQNEAQ. The CDR3 loop spans 16 amino acids. V shed 3 bases, J shed 4 bases, and the junction held 9 bases outside the gene matches. This CDR3 is CASSLSSGILYNEQFF. The CDR3 nucleotides are TGTGCCAGCAGCTTGTCCAGCGGGATATTATACAATGAGCAGTTCTTC.

As regards this clonotype: Because the CDR3 is missing its conserved closing phenylalanine or tryptophan, this is likely a read error. V usage is TRBV5-1 and J usage is TRBJ1-1, with 12 bases fitting TRBD1. Germline V gene data show CDR1 as SGHRS and CDR2 as YFSETQ. The CDR3 runs 14 residues. Germline trimming cut 5 bases from V and 6 bases from J; bases unmatched to any gene: 5. In DNA, the CDR3 is TGCGCCAGCAGGGGACAGGGGGCTCGCGCTGAAGCTTTCCTT. Protein: CASRGQGARAEAFL.

This clonotype was observed a few times. The V gene is TRBV7-2, the J gene TRBJ2-6, with unresolved D. Germline V gene sequence: CDR1 SGHTA, CDR2 FQGNSA. Trimming left V 4 bases short and J 0 bases short, with 10 bases between. The CDR3 is 16 residues long. The CDR3 region has the DNA TGTGCCAGCAGCTCAGGCGATACCTCTGGGGCCAACGTCCTGACTTTC. It yields the protein CASSSGDTSGANVLTF.

This clonotype was detected many times. The chain combines TRBV6-1 with TRBJ1-6, with a weak D call TRBD1 (6 bases). Germline V gene data show CDR1 as MNHNS and CDR2 as SASEGT. The germline V and J ends were trimmed by 8 bases and 6 bases, with 26 bases remaining between them. The CDR3 has 18 residues. DNA of the CDR3: TGTGCCAGCTCTAAAACAGTCAGAACCCTAGGGGGTAATTCACCCCTCCACTTT. Encoded protein: CASSKTVRTLGGNSPLHF.

This clonotype was counted between two and nine times. Just one base apart from a much larger clone, this may be a read error. The J gene is TRBJ2-1, the V gene TRBV19; TRBD2 matches at 14 bases. The length of the CDR3 is 15 residues. Germline assignment: CDR1 LNHDA and CDR2 SQIVND (reference sequence). DNA of the CDR3: TGTGCCAGTAGACCGGGACTAGCGGGAGTCTATGAGAAGTTCTTC. Residues: CASRPGLAGVYEKFF.